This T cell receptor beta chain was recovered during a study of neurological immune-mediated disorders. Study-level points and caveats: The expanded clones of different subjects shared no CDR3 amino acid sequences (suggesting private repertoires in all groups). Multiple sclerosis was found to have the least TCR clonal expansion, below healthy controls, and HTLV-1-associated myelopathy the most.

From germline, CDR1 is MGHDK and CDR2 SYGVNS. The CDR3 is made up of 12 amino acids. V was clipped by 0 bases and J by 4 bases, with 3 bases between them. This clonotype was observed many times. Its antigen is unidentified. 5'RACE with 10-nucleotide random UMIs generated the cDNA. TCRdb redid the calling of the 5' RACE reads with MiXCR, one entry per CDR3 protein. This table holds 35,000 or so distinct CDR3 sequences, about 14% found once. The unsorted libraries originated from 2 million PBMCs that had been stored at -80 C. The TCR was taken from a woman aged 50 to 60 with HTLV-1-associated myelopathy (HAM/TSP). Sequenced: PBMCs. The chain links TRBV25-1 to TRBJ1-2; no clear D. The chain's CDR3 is CASSEYSYGYTF. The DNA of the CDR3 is TGTGCCAGCAGTGAATATAGCTATGGCTACACCTTC.